These 26 T cell receptor beta chains were sequenced from one sample in a study of shared T cell receptors in the human thymus. The table came from immunoSEQ multiplex PCR; TCRdb's copy has only in-frame clones and leaves some out. The sample has over 350,000 clones, 95% seen once. The sequenced sample consisted of thymocytes. The source is a human donor.

The gene calls are TRBV9 and TRBJ1-2, with 7 bases aligning to TRBD1. With 0 bases clipped from V and 4 bases from J, the junction kept 6 bases outside the gene matches. CDR1 is SGDLS, CDR2 YYNGEE, per germline. This CDR3 contains 15 residues. The CDR3 region is CASSVVEDRLYGYTF. DNA for the CDR3: TGTGCCAGCAGCGTAGTCGAGGACAGGCTCTATGGCTACACCTTC.

V gene TRBV9 combines with J gene TRBJ2-7; D remains unclear. The germline V gene has CDR1 SGDLS and CDR2 YYNGEE. V shed 3 bases and J shed 4 bases, with 17 bases lying between them. This CDR3 is 15 amino acids long. CDR3 protein: CASSGCPRASYEQYF. Written as DNA, the CDR3 is TGTGCCAGCAGCGGATGCCCACGTGCCTCTTACGAGCAGTACTTC. Together with reference TRBV9 and TRBJ2-7, the CDR3 gives the full variable domain: DSGVTQTPKHLITATGQRVTLRCSPRSGDLSVYWYQQSLDQGLQFLIQYYNGEERAKGNILERFSAQQFPDLHSELNLSSLELGDSALYFCASSGCPRASYEQYFGPGTRLTVT.

This clone has just one count. The rearrangement joins TRBV18 to TRBJ2-3; no definite D call. This CDR3 region has 16 residues. Trimming took 1 base from V and 9 from J, leaving 20 bases between them. Per the germline V gene, CDR1 is KGHSH and CDR2 is LQKENI. CDR3 protein: CASSPHLKRPSGTQYF. DNA of the CDR3: TGTGCCAGCTCACCACACCTAAAGCGTCCATCAGGCACGCAGTATTTT.

This chain joins TRBV30 and TRBJ1-4; the match to TRBD1 covers 7 bases. The V and J ends lost 3 bases and 2 bases, in that order; junction bases with no gene match: 6. The CDR3 extends over 15 amino acids. CDR1 and CDR2 from the germline V gene are GTSNPN and SVGIG (reference sequence). The chain's CDR3 is CAWSTGERTNEKLFF. In DNA form, the CDR3 reads TGTGCCTGGAGCACAGGGGAGCGGACTAATGAAAAACTGTTTTTT.

The chain employs TRBV28 and TRBJ2-7, with D perhaps TRBD2 (6 bases). This CDR3 is 15 amino acids long. Germline CDR1 reads MDHEN; CDR2 reads SYDVKM. V dropped 7 bases and J dropped 1 base, with 17 bases sitting between them. The CDR3 sequence: CASTLGGYQSYEQYF. The CDR3 DNA is TGTGCCAGCACCCTGGGGGGATACCAATCCTACGAGCAGTACTTC. Drawing the rest from reference TRBV28 and TRBJ2-7, the complete variable domain is DVKVTQSSRYLVKRTGEKVFLECVQDMDHENMFWYRQDPGLGLRLIYFSYDVKMKEKGDIPEGYSVSREKKERFSLILESASTNQTSMYLCASTLGGYQSYEQYFGPGTRLTVT.

The chain is built from TRBV6-5 and TRBJ2-5; no definite D call. Trimming took 2 bases from V and 5 from J, leaving 12 bases between them. CDR3 length: 14 amino acids. Germline V CDR1 and CDR2: MNHEY, SVGAGI. CDR3 nucleotide sequence: TGTGCCAGCAGTTACCTTGGGGTTGGGGAGACCCAGTACTTC. Translated, it gives CASSYLGVGETQYF.

This rearrangement joins TRBV28 to TRBJ1-2; 9 positions match TRBD1. The CDR3 contains 15 residues. Germline CDR1 MDHEN, CDR2 SYDVKM. V gave up 5 bases and J gave up 5 bases; unmatched junction bases: 9. The CDR3 is CASSPGQGIRYGYTF. The CDR3 DNA reads TGTGCCAGCAGTCCTGGACAGGGGATTCGGTATGGCTACACCTTC.

Points on this clone: At one of its ends the junction is not consistent with the germline gene, which may arise from a read error. This chain connects TRBV6-5 to TRBJ1-2, with TRBD1 matching 9 bases. This CDR3 region has 15 residues. The germline V gene encodes CDR1 MNHEY and CDR2 SVGAGI. The CDR3 loop reads CASSQDRGANYGHTF. The CDR3 DNA is TGTGCCAGCAGTCAGGACAGGGGCGCTAACTATGGCCACACCTTC.

This clone turned up a few times. The chain links TRBV15 to TRBJ1-5, with 9 bases matching TRBD1. This CDR3 comprises 19 residues. From germline, CDR1 is LNHNV and CDR2 YYDKDF (reference sequence). V lost 0 bases to trimming and J lost 2 bases; unmatched junction nucleotides: 11. The CDR3 region is CATSRDWVTGGDGNQPQHF. CDR3 nucleotides: TGTGCCACCAGCAGAGATTGGGTCACAGGGGGCGATGGCAATCAGCCCCAGCATTTT.

V is TRBV19 and J is TRBJ2-3; 11 nucleotides agree with TRBD2. The CDR3 runs 16 residues. Trimming took 5 bases from V and 4 from J; bases not matched to a gene: 8. Germline V gene lookup returns CDR1 LNHDA and CDR2 SQIVND (reference sequence). The CDR3 DNA sequence: TGTGCCAGTAGTGTACTAGCGGGAGTGATCTCAGATACGCAGTATTTT. This sequence encodes CASSVLAGVISDTQYF.

This chain joins TRBV7-3 and TRBJ1-5; 9 nucleotides agree with TRBD1. V shed 2 bases and J 3 bases; nucleotides not matched to a gene: 2. Germline-derived CDR1 and CDR2 are SGHTA and FQGTGA. The CDR3 covers 15 residues. CDR3 sequence: CASSLGTGNNQPQHF. CDR3 in DNA: TGTGCCAGCAGCTTAGGGACAGGGAACAATCAGCCCCAGCATTTT.

DNA for the CDR3: TGTGCCAGCAGTGAGGGGGGACAGGCGACAGGGACCGGGGAGCTGTTTTTT. This gives the protein CASSEGGQATGTGELFF. The rearrangement links TRBV25-1 to TRBJ2-2, with 8 bases fitting TRBD1. V was clipped by 3 bases and J by 5 bases; unmatched bases: 11. Germline values: CDR1 MGHDK, CDR2 SYGVNS. The CDR3 runs 17 residues.

The chain combines TRBV29-1 with TRBJ2-1; perhaps TRBD2 as D (5 bases). There are 14 residues in the CDR3. With 8 bases removed from V and 5 bases from J, the gap between germline ends came to 19 bases. CDR1 SQVTM and CDR2 ANQGSEA come from the germline V gene. The CDR3 DNA reads as TGCAGCCTCTGCCTTGGGAGCAGGAACAATGAGCAGTTCTTC. The encoded protein is CSLCLGSRNNEQFF.

This clone showed up just once. This chain uses TRBV6-4 with TRBJ2-1; 9 bases align to TRBD1. Looked up from germline, CDR1 is MRHNA and CDR2 is SNTAGT. The CDR3 runs to 15 residues. The junction had 12 bases not matched to a gene; V was cut back by 8 bases and J by 7 bases. The CDR3 DNA reads TGTGCCAGCGGAGGGGACAGGGCAGGGCCTAATGAGCAGTTCTTC. Amino acid sequence: CASGGDRAGPNEQFF.

The chain links TRBV2 to TRBJ2-2, with no clear D. Between the trimmed V and J ends, which lost 2 bases and 3 bases, there was a span of 16 bases. The CDR3 is made up of 17 amino acids. In germline, CDR1 is SNHLY, CDR2 FYNNEI. CDR3 amino acids: CASSERSAARYTGELFF. The CDR3 DNA follows: TGTGCCAGCAGTGAACGGTCTGCCGCTCGGTACACCGGGGAGCTGTTTTTT. The full variable domain, in which reference TRBV2 and TRBJ2-2 provide the parts outside the CDR3, is EPEVTQTPSHQVTQMGQEVILRCVPISNHLYFYWYRQILGQKVEFLVSFYNNEISEKSEIFDDQFSVERPDGSNFTLKIRSTKLEDSAMYFCASSERSAARYTGELFFGEGSRLTVL.

This chain joins TRBV19 and TRBJ2-2; 7 bases are a match to TRBD2. Unmatched junction bases numbered 2, after V lost 6 bases and J lost 1 base. Germline CDR1 and CDR2: LNHDA and SQIVND (reference sequence). The CDR3 has 14 amino acids. Written as DNA, the CDR3 is TGTGCCAGTAGGCCTAGCGGGAACACCGGGGAGCTGTTTTTT. This translates into CASRPSGNTGELFF.

The CDR3 sequence: CAIRPASTGELFF. CDR3 in DNA: TGTGCCATCAGGCCTGCTAGCACCGGGGAGCTGTTTTTT. The chain has TRBV10-3 and TRBJ2-2; D remains ambiguous. CDR3 size: 13 residues. Trimming pared 6 bases from V and 4 bases from J, leaving 9 bases between. Germline values: CDR1 ENHRY, CDR2 SYGVKD.

J is TRBJ1-1 and V is TRBV4-3, with D possibly matching TRBD1 (6 bases). This CDR3 spans 17 amino acids. The V end was cut by 2 bases, the J end by 7 bases, with 23 bases between. Germline assignment: CDR1 LGHNA and CDR2 YSLEER. In nucleotides, the CDR3 is TGCGCCAGCAGCCAATTTCTTTGTTCCCAGGGGCTCGGTGAAGCTTTCTTT. Amino acids: CASSQFLCSQGLGEAFF.

This chain joins TRBV7-2 and TRBJ1-2; D remains unclear. This CDR3 is 14 amino acids long. Germline V gives CDR1 SGHTA, CDR2 FQGNSA. V was cut by 3 bases and J by 0 bases, with 8 bases left in between. CDR3 sequence: CASSFSGPNYGYTF. In DNA, the CDR3 is TGTGCCAGCAGCTTTAGCGGTCCTAACTATGGCTACACCTTC.

The V gene is TRBV27, the J gene TRBJ1-4; no clear D gene. Trimming pared 6 bases from V and 6 bases from J, leaving 20 bases between. The CDR3 contains 16 residues. Germline V CDR1 and CDR2: MNHEY, SMNVEV (reference sequence). CDR3 protein: CASRTSRDQYHEKLFF. CDR3 bases: TGTGCCAGCAGAACCTCCCGGGATCAGTATCATGAAAAACTGTTTTTT.

V is TRBV9 and J is TRBJ1-5, with D uncertain. In germline, CDR1 is SGDLS, CDR2 YYNGEE. V was clipped by 0 bases and J by 2 bases, with 6 bases between them. CDR3 length: 14 residues. CDR3 amino acids: CASSVEDGNQPQHF. The CDR3 DNA sequence: TGTGCCAGCAGCGTAGAGGACGGCAATCAGCCCCAGCATTTT. The entire variable domain, with the rest obtained from reference TRBV9 and TRBJ1-5, is as follows: DSGVTQTPKHLITATGQRVTLRCSPRSGDLSVYWYQQSLDQGLQFLIQYYNGEERAKGNILERFSAQQFPDLHSELNLSSLELGDSALYFCASSVEDGNQPQHFGDGTRLSIL.

This clone was seen once. The V and J genes are TRBV28 and TRBJ1-5, with D possibly being TRBD1 (5 bases). Germline loops: CDR1 MDHEN, CDR2 SYDVKM. This CDR3 is built from 14 residues. Trimming removed 5 bases at V and 1 base at J, with 9 bases between. The CDR3 region has the DNA TGTGCCAGCAGTCTCAAGGGGAGCAATCAGCCCCAGCATTTT. Protein: CASSLKGSNQPQHF.

The chain employs TRBV5-6 and TRBJ1-1, with TRBD1 matching 8 bases. The length of the CDR3 is 15 residues. J gave up 6 bases and V 2 bases, and 9 bases lay outside the gene matches. Germline CDR1 is SGHDT and CDR2 is YYEEEE. CDR3 nucleotide sequence: TGTGCCAGCAGCTTACGGGACAGGTTGGCCGCTGAAGCTTTCTTT. Protein: CASSLRDRLAAEAFF.

This rearrangement joins TRBV28 to TRBJ2-3; TRBD2 aligns across 9 bases. Germline CDR1 MDHEN, CDR2 SYDVKM. The CDR3 is made up of 16 amino acids. The trim removed 2 bases at V and 0 bases at J, leaving 3 bases unmatched. For the CDR3, the DNA is TGTGCCAGCAGTTTAAGAGCGGGAGGCAGCACAGATACGCAGTATTTT. The encoded protein is CASSLRAGGSTDTQYF.

This chain joins TRBV4-2 and TRBJ1-3; D gene unclear. Looked up from germline, CDR1 is LGHNA and CDR2 is YNFKEQ. V was shortened by 0 bases and J by 1 base, with 13 bases between the two germline ends. This CDR3 contains 17 residues. The CDR3 sequence is CASSQDRVHTSGNTIYF. For the CDR3, the DNA is TGTGCCAGCAGCCAAGATCGGGTACACACTTCTGGAAACACCATATATTTT.

The chain combines TRBV20-1 with TRBJ2-1; no clear D gene. This CDR3 has 10 amino acids. The V end lost 3 bases, the J end lost 10 bases, and 7 bases lay between the germline ends. Germline V gene lookup returns CDR1 DFQATT and CDR2 SNEGSKA (reference sequence). The CDR3 nucleotides are TGCAGTGCTAGTAGGTCCGAGCAGTTCTTC. Its translation is CSASRSEQFF.